The clone carrying this T cell receptor (beta chain) was detected a few times. Its antigen is not identified. The CDR3 totals 14 residues. Germline CDR1 and CDR2: SGHNT and YYREEE (reference sequence). Trimming left V 4 bases short and J 4 bases short, with 14 bases between. Constant-segment primers were used for 5'RACE, and the resulting TCR alpha and TCR beta cDNA libraries carried sample barcodes and UMIs. TCRdb independently ran MiXCR on the 5' RACE reads; one entry per CDR3 protein. Here the sample spans about 350,000 distinct CDR3 sequences, roughly 15% being singletons. The source of the sample is a study of T-cell memory formation after mild COVID-19. Overall study findings and caveats: Clonal second-wave expansions that peaked on day 37 had unconfirmed SARS-CoV-2 specificity.

The specimen was PBMCs or a T cell subset sorted from them (not recorded which). The origin of this receptor is a man in his late teens or twenties who had mild COVID-19 (a few samples of this study predate the infection). Cell type and time point are not known. The chain carries TRBV5-4 and TRBJ1-2; no reliable D call. CDR3 amino acids: CASSPGWGSYGYTF. CDR3 nucleotide sequence: TGTGCCAGCAGCCCAGGATGGGGAAGCTATGGCTACACCTTC.